These 10 T cell receptor beta chains originate from one sample sequenced in a study of blood T cell repertoires in COVID-19. The data were produced by immunoSEQ multiplex PCR, yet TCRdb's version contains in-frame clones alone and is incomplete. The table records under 350,000 clones, roughly 90% of them present only once. Sequencing was performed on PBMCs or T cells enriched from blood (not recorded which). The receptors stem from a man between 60 and 70 years old who had recovered from COVID-19.

The chain has TRBV19 and TRBJ1-5, with 9 bases aligning to TRBD1. The CDR3 length is 16 residues. Germline values: CDR1 LNHDA, CDR2 SQIVND (reference sequence). The junction had 7 bases not matched to a gene; V was cut back by 6 bases and J by 1 base. The CDR3 sequence is CASRQGTGISNQPQHF. Written as DNA, the CDR3 is TGTGCCAGTAGACAAGGGACAGGGATAAGCAATCAGCCCCAGCATTTT.

The genes are TRBV19 and TRBJ1-2; the D gene is possibly TRBD1 (6 bases). From germline, CDR1 is LNHDA and CDR2 SQIVND (reference sequence). The CDR3 has 15 residues. Trimming shortened V by 8 bases and J by 7 bases, and 23 bases separated the two germline ends. The CDR3 region has the DNA TGTGCCAGTTCCTCGGGGGGCGGCCGGGGATCTGGCTACACCTTC. Protein: CASSSGGGRGSGYTF.

The CDR3 loop is CATGRGRSEQFF. DNA for the CDR3: TGTGCCACCGGCAGGGGGAGGAGTGAGCAGTTCTTC. The rearrangement uses TRBV24-1 and TRBJ2-1; tentative D call: TRBD1 (7 bases). Germline-derived CDR1 and CDR2 are KGHDR and SFDVKD. This CDR3 contains 12 residues. Trimming removed 9 bases at V and 9 bases at J, with 14 bases between.

This chain joins TRBV5-5 and TRBJ1-6; possible D gene TRBD1, 6 bases. Trimming cost V 0 bases and J 10 bases, with 11 bases left between them. Germline V gene sequence: CDR1 SGHKS, CDR2 YYEKEE (reference sequence). The CDR3 totals 14 residues. The chain's CDR3 is CASSLVGGRSPLHF. The CDR3 DNA sequence: TGTGCCAGCAGCTTGGTAGGGGGTCGGTCACCCCTCCACTTT.

The chain employs TRBV9 and TRBJ2-1; TRBD2 matches 10 bases. The germline gives CDR1 SGDLS, CDR2 YYNGEE. The CDR3 has 15 residues. Trimming removed 0 bases from V and 7 bases from J; junction bases left unmatched: 4. CDR3 in DNA: TGTGCCAGCAGCGTAGTGACTAGCGGGTTTAATGAGCAGTTCTTC. Encoded protein: CASSVVTSGFNEQFF.

J is TRBJ2-2 and V is TRBV7-2; 7 bases match TRBD1. J gave up 0 bases and V 3 bases, and 4 bases lay outside the gene matches. The CDR3 is 16 amino acids. Looked up from germline, CDR1 is SGHTA and CDR2 is FQGNSA. CDR3 in DNA: TGTGCCAGCAGCTTCCCGGGACAGCCGAACACCGGGGAGCTGTTTTTT. This encodes CASSFPGQPNTGELFF.

The chain joins TRBV5-6 to TRBJ2-5, with D possibly TRBD2 on 5 matching bases. The V gene lost 0 bases and the J gene lost 1 base, with 7 bases spanning the gap. Germline V gene lookup returns CDR1 SGHDT and CDR2 YYEEEE. This CDR3 spans 14 amino acids. The CDR3 spells CASSLEDFQETQYF. The CDR3 DNA follows: TGTGCCAGCAGCTTGGAGGACTTCCAAGAGACCCAGTACTTC.

This chain joins TRBV6-2 or TRBV6-3 and TRBJ2-7; possibly TRBD1 for D (6 bases). Germline V gene lookup returns CDR1 MNHEY and CDR2 SVGEGT. The CDR3 is 14 amino acids. V was shortened by 2 bases and J by 4 bases, with 12 bases between the two germline ends. The chain's CDR3 is CASSYGQGNYEQYF. DNA for the CDR3: TGTGCCAGCAGTTACGGTCAGGGGAATTACGAGCAGTACTTC.

The chain combines TRBV7-8 with TRBJ1-5; D uncertain. This CDR3 is 13 amino acids long. Germline V CDR1 and CDR2: SGHVS, FQNEAQ. The ends were cut back, 4 bases at V and 7 bases at J, with 11 bases in the middle. CDR3 residues: CASSWAIEQPQHF. The CDR3 nucleotides are TGTGCCAGCAGCTGGGCCATCGAGCAGCCCCAGCATTTT.

This chain links TRBV4-3 with TRBJ1-6, with D unresolved. In germline, CDR1 is LGHNA, CDR2 YSLEER. V shed 1 base and J shed 11 bases, with 12 bases lying between them. This CDR3 is 14 amino acids long. Here the CDR3 reads CASSQAEGRPPLHF. The CDR3 DNA reads as TGCGCCAGCAGCCAAGCGGAGGGTAGGCCACCCCTCCACTTT.